The rows below give T cell receptor beta chains drawn from one sample of a study of vaccination and CD4 T cells after COVID-19. TCRdb used MiXCR to reprocess the PCR reads, holding one entry per CDR3 protein. The sample yields approximately 25,000 distinct CDR3 sequences, roughly 60% seen once. Their target antigens are unknown. The sequenced material came from CD4+ T cells from blood, cultured in vitro. The receptors come from a human donor who had recovered from COVID-19. The CDR3 runs from the conserved cysteine through the conserved F or W. The D gene is left open where the match is weak. Some rows have no size entry. The others give once, few or many, or a class for an expanded clone.

CDR3 length: 16
J gene: TRBJ1-2
D gene: NA
V gene: TRBV28
clone size: NA
CDR3 protein: CASRPTAGGGNYGYTF
CDR3 DNA: TGTGCCAGCAGACCTACTGCTGGGGGCGGTAACTATGGCTACACCTTC

CDR3 length: 15
J gene: TRBJ2-7
D gene: NA
V gene: TRBV28
clone size: NA
CDR3 protein: CASRGSGSSSYEQYF
CDR3 DNA: TGTGCCAGCAGGGGGTCGGGGTCTAGTAGTTACGAGCAGTACTTC

CDR3 length: 17
J gene: TRBJ1-6
D gene: TRBD1
V gene: TRBV18
clone size: NA
CDR3 protein: CASSPPTGGVGNSPLHF
CDR3 DNA: TGTGCCAGCTCACCACCAACAGGGGGCGTTGGTAATTCACCCCTCCACTTT

CDR3 length: 15
J gene: TRBJ1-2
D gene: TRBD1
V gene: TRBV20-1
clone size: NA
CDR3 protein: CSARAPGTDIYGYTF
CDR3 DNA: TGCAGTGCTAGGGCCCCCGGGACAGACATCTATGGCTACACCTTC

CDR3 length: 12
J gene: TRBJ1-4
D gene: NA
V gene: TRBV20-1
clone size: NA
CDR3 protein: CSARQTNEKLFF
CDR3 DNA: TGCAGTGCTAGACAGACTAATGAAAAACTGTTTTTT

CDR3 length: 10
J gene: TRBJ1-2
D gene: NA
V gene: TRBV6-1
clone size: few
CDR3 protein: CASGVTGYTF
CDR3 DNA: TGTGCCAGCGGGGTGACGGGCTACACCTTC

CDR3 length: 14
J gene: TRBJ1-1
D gene: NA
V gene: TRBV20-1
clone size: NA
CDR3 protein: CSATPGALGTEAFF
CDR3 DNA: TGCAGTGCTACCCCGGGGGCCTTGGGGACTGAAGCTTTCTTT

CDR3 length: 13
J gene: TRBJ1-1
D gene: NA
V gene: TRBV29-1
clone size: NA
CDR3 protein: CSVVGVVWTEAFF
CDR3 DNA: TGCAGCGTTGTAGGAGTTGTTTGGACTGAAGCTTTCTTT

CDR3 length: 18
J gene: TRBJ1-5
D gene: TRBD1
V gene: TRBV24-1
clone size: few
CDR3 protein: CATSEGRGPRSNNQPQHF
CDR3 DNA: TGTGCCACCAGTGAGGGCAGGGGGCCGAGATCCAACAATCAGCCCCAGCATTTT

CDR3 length: 15
J gene: TRBJ1-5
D gene: NA
V gene: TRBV27
clone size: NA
CDR3 protein: CASSRGVASNQPQHF
CDR3 DNA: TGTGCCAGCAGTAGAGGGGTCGCTAGCAATCAGCCCCAGCATTTT

CDR3 length: 13
J gene: TRBJ2-5
D gene: NA
V gene: TRBV29-1
clone size: NA
CDR3 protein: CSVEIPPGETQYF
CDR3 DNA: TGCAGCGTTGAAATCCCCCCGGGAGAGACCCAGTACTTC

CDR3 length: 13
J gene: TRBJ2-1
D gene: NA
V gene: TRBV24-1
clone size: once
CDR3 protein: CATSGARNNEQFF
CDR3 DNA: TGTGCCACCAGCGGGGCGAGAAATAATGAGCAGTTCTTC

CDR3 length: 17
J gene: TRBJ1-1
D gene: TRBD1
V gene: TRBV7-9
clone size: once
CDR3 protein: CASSFRGTGGMNTEAFF
CDR3 DNA: TGTGCCAGCAGCTTCCGCGGGACAGGGGGCATGAACACTGAAGCTTTCTTT

CDR3 length: 13
J gene: TRBJ2-7
D gene: NA
V gene: TRBV20-1
clone size: NA
CDR3 protein: CSAGLHSSYEQYF
CDR3 DNA: TGCAGTGCGGGTCTCCATAGCTCCTACGAGCAGTACTTC

CDR3 length: 16
J gene: TRBJ1-2
D gene: NA
V gene: TRBV30
clone size: once
CDR3 protein: CAWRKVGVLSPYGYTF
CDR3 DNA: TGTGCCTGGAGGAAGGTGGGGGTGCTCTCACCCTATGGCTACACCTTC

CDR3 length: 15
J gene: TRBJ1-5
D gene: NA
V gene: TRBV20-1
clone size: NA
CDR3 protein: CSASPGVWGNQPQHF
CDR3 DNA: TGCAGTGCTAGTCCGGGGGTTTGGGGCAATCAGCCCCAGCATTTT

CDR3 length: 17
J gene: TRBJ1-5
D gene: NA
V gene: TRBV19
clone size: few
CDR3 protein: CASSIGGAGLGNQPQHF
CDR3 DNA: TGTGCCAGTAGTATAGGGGGGGCGGGCCTTGGCAATCAGCCCCAGCATTTT

CDR3 length: 15
J gene: TRBJ1-5
D gene: NA
V gene: TRBV27
clone size: few
CDR3 protein: CASRGGTVSNQPQHF
CDR3 DNA: TGTGCCAGCAGGGGTGGGACTGTGAGCAATCAGCCCCAGCATTTT

CDR3 length: 13
J gene: TRBJ1-5
D gene: NA
V gene: TRBV7-8
clone size: NA
CDR3 protein: CASSLPGPQPQHF
CDR3 DNA: TGTGCCAGCAGCTTACCCGGACCCCAGCCCCAGCATTTT

CDR3 length: 14
J gene: TRBJ1-5
D gene: NA
V gene: TRBV20-1
clone size: few
CDR3 protein: CSARAGAENQPQHF
CDR3 DNA: TGCAGTGCTAGAGCAGGGGCAGAGAATCAGCCCCAGCATTTT

CDR3 length: 17
J gene: TRBJ2-5
D gene: TRBD2
V gene: TRBV7-6
clone size: NA
CDR3 protein: CASSLASGITSKETQYF
CDR3 DNA: TGTGCCAGCAGCTTGGCTAGCGGGATCACCTCTAAAGAGACCCAGTACTTC

CDR3 length: 19
J gene: TRBJ2-7
D gene: TRBD2
V gene: TRBV20-1
clone size: NA
CDR3 protein: CSARAGTRRQDSGIYEQYF
CDR3 DNA: TGCAGTGCTAGAGCGGGGACACGCCGCCAAGATAGCGGGATTTACGAGCAGTACTTC

CDR3 length: 14
J gene: TRBJ1-2
D gene: NA
V gene: TRBV7-9
clone size: few
CDR3 protein: CASSLGEGSGGYTF
CDR3 DNA: TGTGCCAGCAGCTTAGGAGAAGGGTCAGGTGGCTACACCTTC